What follows is one T cell receptor (beta chain) and its context. What it binds is not known. Germline V gene sequence: CDR1 LGHDT, CDR2 YNNKEL (reference sequence). This CDR3 is built from 20 residues. The V gene end was trimmed by 5 bases and the J gene end by 3 bases; junction bases not matched to a gene: 20. This sample was taken from a study of Ad26.COV2.S vaccination and SARS-CoV-2 variants. At the level of the study: Once or twice, 56 days apart, Ad26.COV2.S was delivered intramuscularly.

The treatment is: some 19 received Ad26.COV2.S at low or high dose, single or two shots; 5 received placebo; per-sample allocation not given. Sampling took place 63 days after the first vaccine or placebo injection. General observations from the study: The study found similar non-spike TCR breadth in vaccine and placebo recipients. Total T cell responses, in the TCR breadth and depth analyses, may have been underestimated.

Repertoires were generated with immunoSEQ multiplex PCR, while TCRdb's copy carries only in-frame clones and drops some. The sample holds some 390,000 clones; 70% to 90% are singletons and the top ten take 1.5% to 2%. Sample: peripheral blood, taken in a trial of Ad26.COV2.S vaccine versus placebo. V gene TRBV3-1 (or the pseudogene TRBV3-2) combines with J gene TRBJ2-5, with 11 bases fitting TRBD2. The receptor was derived from a person between 18 and 65 years old who received the Ad26.COV2.S COVID-19 vaccine or a placebo. For the CDR3, the DNA is TGTGCCAGCAGCGCAGGTGGGAAGATTAAGACTAGCGGGATTAAAGAGACCCAGTACTTC. Its protein is CASSAGGKIKTSGIKETQYF.